What follows are 11 T cell receptor beta chains derived from one specimen sequenced in a study of tumor and adjacent non-tumor tissue in lung cancer. The template was RNA from unsorted bulk tissue. The library came from three nested PCR rounds adapted from ARM-PCR protocols. TCRdb called the multiplex PCR reads again in MiXCR, with one record for every CDR3 protein. The sample lists around 71,000 distinct CDR3 sequences; about two thirds were seen once. The sample consisted of lung tumor tissue. These receptors all stem from a woman between 40 and 55 years old with non-small cell lung cancer.

In regard to this clonotype: An end of the junction does not agree with germline; a read error may underlie this. The chain combines TRBV4-1 with TRBJ1-2; TRBD1 is a possible D gene (5 bases). Germline-derived CDR1 and CDR2 are MGHRA and YSYEKL. The CDR3 is 15 amino acids. CDR3 DNA: TGCGCCAACAGCCAAGATACATCTTGGGGCTATGGTTACACCTTC. Its translation: CANSQDTSWGYGYTF.

This clonotype has just one count. The junction shows a germline mismatch at one end, possibly a read error. V and J are TRBV6-5 and TRBJ2-7, with 8 nucleotides matching TRBD1. The germline V gene has CDR1 MNHEY and CDR2 SVGAGI. The CDR3 consists of 13 residues. CDR3 coding DNA: TGTACCAGCAGGGGACAGGCTTGGAACGAGCAATACTTC. Translated, it gives CTSRGQAWNEQYF.

Notes on this clonotype: A clone one base away is much larger, so this may be a read error. The J gene is TRBJ2-7, the V gene TRBV28, with D possibly being TRBD1 (6 bases). This CDR3 comprises 16 residues. The germline gives CDR1 MDHEN, CDR2 SYDVKM. The V end lost 3 bases, the J end lost 3 bases, and 18 bases lay between the germline ends. The CDR3 nucleotides read TGTGCCAGCAGTTTTGGGCCGACAGGACCAAACTACGAGCAGTACTTC. Translated: CASSFGPTGPNYEQYF. Filled out from reference TRBV28 and TRBJ2-7, the complete variable domain reads DVKVTQSSRYLVKRTGEKVFLECVQDMDHENMFWYRQDPGLGLRLIYFSYDVKMKEKGDIPEGYSVSREKKERFSLILESASTNQTSMYLCASSFGPTGPNYEQYFGPGTRLTVT.

This clonotype has a single count. Mismatch with germline at one junction end may stem from a read error. This rearrangement joins TRBV11-2 to TRBJ1-2, with 11 nucleotides matching TRBD1. CDR1 is SGHAT and CDR2 is FQNNGV in the germline V gene. The CDR3 runs 16 residues. CDR3 sequence reads: CVSSPTDRGRINDYTF. CDR3 DNA: TGTGTCAGCAGCCCGACGGACAGGGGGCGGATAAATGACTACACCTTT.

Details on this clonotype: One end of the junction is discordant with germline, which a read error may explain. This chain links TRBV6-5 with TRBJ2-7; D may correspond to TRBD1 or TRBD2 (5 bases each). The CDR3 has 13 residues. CDR1 and CDR2 (germline): MNHEY, SVGAGI. CDR3 protein: CASRGPAWDEQYF. The CDR3 region has the DNA TGTGCCAGCAGGGGGCCGGCTTGGGACGAGCAGTATTTC.

For this clonotype: This sequence may be a read error, since a much larger clone differs from it by one base. The CDR3 nucleotides are TGTGTCAGCAGCTTATCAGGGTACGGGCAGTACTTC. It encodes CVSSLSGYGQYF. V and J are TRBV11-3 and TRBJ2-7; D is possibly TRBD1 (5 bases). Germline CDR1 SGHNT, CDR2 YENEEA. The CDR3 totals 12 residues.

About this clonotype itself: A read error may account for a junction end that differs from germline. The gene calls are TRBV9 and TRBJ2-1; TRBD2 matches at 8 bases. This CDR3 contains 15 residues. The germline V gene encodes CDR1 SGDLS and CDR2 YYNGEE. CDR3: CASSVAGGEVNEQFF. The CDR3 DNA sequence: TGTGCCAGTAGCGTAGCCGGGGGGGAGGTCAATGAGCAGTTCTTC.

This clonotype has a single count. This chain joins TRBV5-1 and TRBJ1-1; 9 bases agree with TRBD1. The V gene end was trimmed by 4 bases and the J gene end by 2 bases; junction bases not matched to a gene: 6. CDR1 and CDR2 (germline): SGHRS, YFSETQ. This CDR3 has 15 residues. CDR3 nucleotide sequence: TGCGCCAGCAGCCTAGCGACAGGGGGAAACACTGAAGCTTTCTTT. It codes for CASSLATGGNTEAFF.

Details on this clonotype: Because it lacks the conserved phenylalanine or tryptophan at the end, this CDR3 is likely a read error. The chain joins TRBV11-2 to TRBJ2-5; 8 positions match TRBD2. CDR1 and CDR2 from the germline V gene are SGHAT and FQNNGV. The V gene end was trimmed by 6 bases and the J gene end by 2 bases; junction bases not matched to a gene: 11. CDR3 length equals 16 residues. The CDR3 sequence is CASSSPGGGIQETQYL. CDR3 nucleotides: TGTGCCAGCAGTTCCCCGGGCGGGGGGATACAAGAGACCCAGTACCTC.

As to this clonotype: The junction does not match germline at one end; this may be a read error. The CDR3 loop reads CAGSSTSATDTQYF. CDR3 DNA sequence: TGTGCCGGCAGTTCGACTAGCGCCACAGACACGCAGTATTTT. The chain is built from TRBV6-6 and TRBJ2-3, with 8 bases that match TRBD2. Germline V lookup: CDR1 MNHNY, CDR2 SVGAGI (reference sequence). This CDR3 has 14 amino acids.

As regards this clonotype: The CDR3 ends on some other residue instead of the conserved phenylalanine or tryptophan, so this is likely a read error. The limits of the CDR3 on the DNA are not certain, so only TCRdb's listed CDR3 is given. The chain recombines TRBV11-2 with TRBJ2-5; the table assigns TRBD2, which was not confirmed against the DNA. The CDR3 has 17 amino acids, counting both end residues. CDR1 is SGHAT, CDR2 FQNNGV, per germline. CDR3 sequence: CASSLNLAGGPQETHYY.